This TCR beta chain appears in the sequencing data of a study of blood T cell repertoires in COVID-19. Across the whole study: Collection of acute and convalescent COVID-19 samples took place in the United States, Italy and Spain.

Only in-frame clones appear in the TCRdb table, and some are missing; sequencing was by immunoSEQ multiplex PCR. This sample has about 120,000 clones; less than 85% occur once, and the top ten carry 2% to 3%. This clonotype was obtained from a man aged 50-59 years with acute or convalescent COVID-19. Sequencing input: peripheral blood.

The CDR3 is CASSRQILGVGANVLTF. The CDR3 DNA reads TGTGCCAGCAGCCGACAGATCTTAGGGGTCGGGGCCAACGTCCTGACTTTC. The V call is TRBV7-6, the J call TRBJ2-6; D may be TRBD1 (5 bases). Germline values: CDR1 SGHVS, CDR2 FNYEAQ. The V end was cut by 5 bases, the J end by 4 bases, with 18 bases between. The CDR3 length is 17 residues.